The rows below give T cell receptor beta chains drawn from one sample of a study of T cell responses to AZD1222 COVID-19 vaccine. Sequenced by immunoSEQ multiplex PCR; TCRdb stores in-frame clones only, minus some. The top ten hold about 3.9% of the sample, which has around 200,000 clones, approximately 93% seen once. The sequencing here drew on peripheral blood, taken on day 0 of AZD1222 vaccination. All receptors derive from an adult in good health. The CDR3 runs from the conserved cysteine through the conserved F or W. A D gene is named only where the DNA matches it firmly. The size field is filled for only some rows; it gives once, few, many or a size class.

size	V	J	D	DNA	CDR3
NA	TRBV4-1	TRBJ2-2	TRBD2	TGCGCCAGCAGTTATATAGCGGGGTCGGACACCGGGGAGCTGTTTTTT	CASSYIAGSDTGELFF
NA	TRBV6-2/TRBV6-3	TRBJ2-1	TRBD2	TGTGCCAGCAGACCTGCTAGCGGGGAGCAGTTCTTC	CASRPASGEQFF
NA	TRBV24-1	TRBJ2-3	NA	TGTGCCACCAGTGATTTGGGCGGCGTAAAGACTCCAGATACGCAGTATTTT	CATSDLGGVKTPDTQYF
NA	TRBV30	TRBJ2-6	NA	TGTGCCGGAAGGACAGGTTGGGGACTCTCTGGGGCCAACGTCCTGACTTTC	CAGRTGWGLSGANVLTF
NA	TRBV27	TRBJ1-2	TRBD1	TGTGCCAGCAGTTTAAGGGAGGGGGCCTCCTTCTATGGCTACACCTTC	CASSLREGASFYGYTF
NA	TRBV18	TRBJ2-7	TRBD2	TGTGCCAGCTCACACGGACTAGTTAGGGACGGGTACGAGCAGTACTTC	CASSHGLVRDGYEQYF
NA	TRBV4-1	TRBJ1-1	NA	TGCGCCAGCAGCCAAGTGGGTTTTGCGAACACTGAAGCTTTCTTT	CASSQVGFANTEAFF
NA	TRBV6-6	TRBJ1-6	TRBD1	TGTGCCAGCAGTTACTACGGGACAGACAATTCACCCCTCCACTTT	CASSYYGTDNSPLHF
once	TRBV3-1/TRBV3-2	TRBJ1-1	NA	TGTGCCAGCAGCCCTCCGGCCGACCGGGCTTTCTTT	CASSPPADRAFF
NA	TRBV7-9	TRBJ1-2	NA	TGTGCCAGCAGCTTAGAATACAGGACCCCCTATGGCTACACCTTC	CASSLEYRTPYGYTF
NA	TRBV5-1	TRBJ2-1	TRBD2	TGCGCCAGCAGCTTGGGACTAGCGGGAGTCGATGTCTCTTCTAGAGACTCCTACAATGAGCAGTTCTTC	CASSLGLAGVDVSSRDSYNEQFF
NA	TRBV12-5	TRBJ2-1	TRBD2	TGTGCTAGTGGTTTGGTACTGGGGGGGAGCTCCTACAATGAGCAGTTCTTC	CASGLVLGGSSYNEQFF
once	TRBV28	TRBJ1-1	NA	TGTGCCAGCTTGGGGGGAGATCGAACTGAAGCTTTCTTT	CASLGGDRTEAFF
NA	TRBV27	TRBJ2-7	TRBD1	TGTGCCAGCAGCCGAACAGGGGGGACCCTAAAGGAGCAGTACTTC	CASSRTGGTLKEQYF
once	TRBV13	TRBJ1-1	NA	TGTGCCAGCAGCCCCTGGGTAGGAGTGAACACTGAAGCTTTCTTT	CASSPWVGVNTEAFF
NA	TRBV27	TRBJ2-7	TRBD2	TGTGCCAGCAGTTTATCCGGGGAGGGCTACGAGCAGTACTTC	CASSLSGEGYEQYF
NA	TRBV6-1	TRBJ1-1	NA	TGTGCCAGCAGTGATTTGTCTGTCACTGAAGCTTTCTTT	CASSDLSVTEAFF
NA	TRBV19	TRBJ1-1	NA	TGTGCCAGTAGTATCGAGGCGAACACTGAAGCTTTCTTT	CASSIEANTEAFF
NA	TRBV6-2/TRBV6-3	TRBJ2-7	NA	TGTGCCAGCAGTTTGTTAGCGGAGTTACGAGGGCAGTACTTC	CASSLLAELRGQYF
NA	TRBV10-2	TRBJ1-2	NA	TGCGCCAGCAGTGATGAGGGCAGGGGCAGGGGAGACTATGGCTACACCTTC	CASSDEGRGRGDYGYTF
NA	TRBV6-5	TRBJ1-5	NA	TGTGCCAGCAGGCGTTGGGGATATAGCAATCAGCCCCAGCATTTT	CASRRWGYSNQPQHF
NA	TRBV4-1	TRBJ1-1	TRBD1	TGCGCCAGCAGCCTGAATGGACAGGGAGGGACTGAAGCTTTCTTT	CASSLNGQGGTEAFF
NA	TRBV29-1	TRBJ1-1	NA	TGCAGCGTTGAGCTGTACAGCGAAGCTTTCTTT	CSVELYSEAFF
NA	TRBV9	TRBJ2-3	TRBD2	TGTGCCAGCAGCGTAGTAGCTAGCGGATTCACAGATACGCAGTATTTT	CASSVVASGFTDTQYF
NA	TRBV6-1	TRBJ1-6	NA	TGTGCCAGCAGCTCCGGAGGATCATCCTTTTCACCCCTCCACTTT	CASSSGGSSFSPLHF
NA	TRBV29-1	TRBJ2-7	TRBD2	TGCAGCGTTGGCGCAGCGGGAGGTGTCGGCGAGCAGTACTTC	CSVGAAGGVGEQYF
NA	TRBV2	TRBJ2-1	TRBD1	TGTGCCAGTACCGGGACAGGGTTTAATGAGCAGTTCTTC	CASTGTGFNEQFF
NA	TRBV28	TRBJ1-3	NA	TGTGCCAGCAGTCTCCCCTTAGCTAAGGACTACTCTGGAAACACCATATATTTT	CASSLPLAKDYSGNTIYF
NA	TRBV3-1/TRBV3-2	TRBJ2-1	NA	TGTGCCAGCAGCCGGGACTTCTCCTACAATGAGCAGTTCTTC	CASSRDFSYNEQFF
NA	TRBV15	TRBJ2-1	NA	TGTGCCACCAGCATTAAGAGGGGTTCTCCTAATGAGCAGTTCTTC	CATSIKRGSPNEQFF
NA	TRBV15	TRBJ1-5	NA	TGTGCCACCAGCATTGAGGGGGTGGGGGTTCAGCCCCAGCATTTT	CATSIEGVGVQPQHF
NA	TRBV4-2	TRBJ1-5	NA	TGTGCCAGCAGCCAAGACCCCGGGATTAGCAATCAGCCCCAGCATTTT	CASSQDPGISNQPQHF
NA	TRBV16	TRBJ1-6	NA	TGTGCCAGCAGCCCGGCGGACACGCTTAGCTCACCCCTCCACTTT	CASSPADTLSSPLHF
once	TRBV19	TRBJ2-1	NA	TGTGCCAGTAGGAGACACAGGGATGAGCAGTTCTTC	CASRRHRDEQFF
NA	TRBV5-5	TRBJ2-2	NA	TGTGCCAGCAGACCGACCGGGGAGCTGTTTTTT	CASRPTGELFF
NA	TRBV27	TRBJ1-5	NA	TGTGCCAGCAGTTTTCTTGAGAGCCTTGGCAATCAGCCCCAGCATTTT	CASSFLESLGNQPQHF
NA	TRBV6-4	TRBJ1-2	NA	TGTGCCAGTTCGCCGGTGTCGGCGGCAGCTAACTATGGCTACACCTTC	CASSPVSAAANYGYTF
NA	TRBV10-3	TRBJ2-7	TRBD2	TGTGCCATCAGTGATGTAGCGGCTAGCGGTCTATACGAGCAGTACTTC	CAISDVAASGLYEQYF
NA	TRBV11-2	TRBJ1-1	NA	TGTGCCAGCAGCCGCGCAGGCCCTGAAGCTTTCTTT	CASSRAGPEAFF
NA	TRBV13	TRBJ1-6	NA	TGTGCCAGCAGCTGGACCCACACGAATTCACCCCTCCACTTT	CASSWTHTNSPLHF
NA	TRBV19	TRBJ1-5	NA	TGTGCCAGTAGTTACAATCCGGGTCAGCCCCAGCATTTT	CASSYNPGQPQHF
NA	TRBV11-2	TRBJ1-6	NA	TGTGCCAGCAGCTTAGTCCATAGCTCCTATAATTCACCCCTCCACTTT	CASSLVHSSYNSPLHF
NA	TRBV6-5	TRBJ1-1	TRBD1	TGTGCCAGGGAAGACAGGGAGGGACACACTGAAGCTTTCTTT	CAREDREGHTEAFF
NA	TRBV28	TRBJ2-7	TRBD1	TGTGCCAGCAGTCGGGACAGGGCCTACGAGCAGTACTTC	CASSRDRAYEQYF
NA	TRBV19	TRBJ1-6	NA	TGTGCCAGTAAGATTAGCTCCTATAATTCACCCCTCCACTTT	CASKISSYNSPLHF
NA	TRBV4-2	TRBJ1-1	NA	TGTGCCAGCAGCCAAGATAGGGCAGTCGGCACTGAAGCTTTCTTT	CASSQDRAVGTEAFF
NA	TRBV11-2	TRBJ1-3	NA	TGTGCCAGCAGCTTAGATCCCGGATACACCATATATTTT	CASSLDPGYTIYF
NA	TRBV7-9	TRBJ1-1	TRBD1	TGTGCCAGCAGCATACAGGGGAGAACTGAAGCTTTCTTT	CASSIQGRTEAFF
NA	TRBV4-1	TRBJ1-6	NA	TGCGCCAGCAGCCAAGTGGCCGGACAACTTAATTCACCCCTCCACTTT	CASSQVAGQLNSPLHF
NA	TRBV3-1/TRBV3-2	TRBJ2-7	NA	TGTGCCAGCAGCCAAGGGGGGGTGGAGCAGTACTTC	CASSQGGVEQYF
NA	TRBV19	TRBJ1-6	TRBD1	TGTGCCAGTAGTACGGACAGGCTTTCACCCCTCCACTTT	CASSTDRLSPLHF
NA	TRBV20-1	TRBJ1-2	NA	TGCAGTGCTAGTGGGACCGGGATGGCCAACTATGGCTACACCTTC	CSASGTGMANYGYTF
NA	TRBV6-1	TRBJ2-5	TRBD1	TGTGCCAGCAGTGAGGGGACAGGGACGATGGGGGAGACCCAGTACTTC	CASSEGTGTMGETQYF
NA	TRBV6-1	TRBJ1-4	NA	TGTGCCAGCAGTGAAAGTCTTGGGGAAAAACTGTTTTTT	CASSESLGEKLFF
NA	TRBV6-4	TRBJ1-1	TRBD1	TGTGCCAGCAGTGTGGGAACAGGGGGCACTGAAGCTTTCTTT	CASSVGTGGTEAFF